These 18 T cell receptor beta chains originate from one sample sequenced in a study of tumor and adjacent non-tumor tissue in lung cancer. TCRbeta libraries were built with three rounds of nested PCR, modified from ARM-PCR. MiXCR was run by TCRdb on the multiplex PCR reads, yielding one entry per CDR3 protein. The profile covers more than 85,000 distinct CDR3 sequences, with over 75% appearing a single time and around 21% taken by the ten largest. This sample's RNA came from whole unsorted tissue. The sample was lung tumor tissue. These receptors all stem from an older man with non-small cell lung cancer.

Turning to this clonotype: At one end the junction does not follow the germline gene, possibly because of a read error. The chain has TRBV10-3 and TRBJ2-1; a weak D match, TRBD2 (7 bases). The germline V gene has CDR1 ENHRY and CDR2 SYGVKD. The CDR3 spans 20 residues. The CDR3 loop reads CVIRQGTGPGEGSSCSEQFF. Here the CDR3 DNA reads TGTGTCATCAGACAAGGAACAGGGCCGGGGGAGGGCAGCTCCTGCAGTGAGCAGTTCTTC.

With respect to this clonotype: Because it lacks the conserved phenylalanine or tryptophan at the end, this CDR3 is likely a read error. The DNA is left out, because the CDR3 cannot be placed on it with certainty; the CDR3 is given as TCRdb lists it. CDR3 in amino acids: CSANDGQRTDTPYL. V gene TRBV29-1 combines with J gene TRBJ2-3. Germline lookup yields CDR1 SQVTM and CDR2 ANQGSEA. The CDR3 is 14 residues long, counting both termini.

Concerning this clonotype itself: This sequence may be a read error, since a much larger clone differs from it by one base. This chain joins TRBV7-8 and TRBJ2-7; no firm D call. Per germline, CDR1 SGHVS and CDR2 FQNEAQ. The CDR3 is made up of 14 amino acids. The CDR3 is CTSSADPSSYEQYF. CDR3 sequence (DNA): TGTACCAGCAGCGCAGACCCAAGCTCCTACGAGCAGTACTTC.

The chain is built from TRBV29-1 and TRBJ2-5; D gene unclear. Germline loops: CDR1 SQVTM, CDR2 ANQGSEA. CDR3 length: 13 amino acids. V lost 7 bases, J lost 1 base, and 13 bases lay in between. The chain's CDR3 is CSEANKFQETQYF. The CDR3 nucleotides are TGCAGCGAGGCCAACAAGTTCCAAGAGACCCAGTACTTC.

This clonotype was seen only once. Mismatch with germline at one junction end may stem from a read error. This chain links TRBV5-4 with TRBJ1-2; D gene ambiguous. This CDR3 has 13 amino acids. Germline CDR1 SGHNT, CDR2 YYREEE (reference sequence). CDR3 loop: CARSLDVNYDYTF. CDR3 DNA sequence: TGTGCCAGGAGCTTGGACGTTAATTATGACTACACCTTC. The entire variable domain, with the rest obtained from reference TRBV5-4 and TRBJ1-2, is as follows: ETGVTQSPTHLIKTRGQQVTLRCSSQSGHNTVSWYQQALGQGPQFIFQYYREEENGRGNFPPRFSGLQFPNYSSELNVNALELDDSALYLCARSLDVNYDYTFGSGTRLTVV.

The chain joins TRBV12-3 or TRBV12-4 to TRBJ1-1; the D is unclear. The CDR3 runs 12 residues. The CDR3 sequence is CVRKGWDTEAFF. Written as DNA, the CDR3 is TGTGTCAGAAAGGGATGGGACACTGAAGCTTTCTTT.

This chain connects TRBV5-1 to TRBJ2-3; 7 bases are a match to TRBD2. The CDR3 length is 15 residues. V trimming: 4 bases; J trimming: 1 base; junction bases outside the gene matches: 6. Germline CDR1 reads SGHRS; CDR2 reads YFSETQ. CDR3 sequence: CASSASGVCTDTQYF. The CDR3 region has the DNA TGCGCCAGCAGCGCAAGCGGGGTGTGCACAGATACGCAGTATTTT.

The sample holds one count of this clonotype. One end of the junction fails to match germline, which may point to a read error. The DNA of the CDR3 is TGCACCAGCAGCCGCCAGACAGTAACTGGCTACACCTTC. This gives the protein CTSSRQTVTGYTF. The chain employs TRBV4-1 and TRBJ1-2; tentatively, D is TRBD1 (5 bases). This CDR3 comprises 13 residues. CDR1 is MGHRA and CDR2 is YSYEKL in the germline V gene.

Concerning this clonotype itself: This likely comes from a read error, as the CDR3 has no conserved phenylalanine or tryptophan at its end. V gene TRBV29-1 combines with J gene TRBJ1-2; D is uncertain. V shed 4 bases and J shed 6 bases, with 24 bases lying between them. The CDR3 length is 16 residues. Germline loops: CDR1 SQVTM, CDR2 ANQGSEA. The CDR3 region is CSVVPHQSAGEDGYTL. CDR3 coding DNA: TGCAGCGTTGTCCCCCATCAATCCGCGGGAGAAGATGGCTACACCCTC.

This clonotype was counted at least ten times. As DNA, the CDR3 is TGCAGCGTTGGGGACAGGTACCAAGAGACCCAGTACTTC. It translates to CSVGDRYQETQYF. The chain recombines TRBV29-1 with TRBJ2-5; 8 nucleotides match TRBD1. The CDR3 length is 13 residues. Trimming at V came to 4 bases and at J to 0 bases, leaving 1 base not matched to a gene. Germline V CDR1 and CDR2: SQVTM, ANQGSEA.

With regard to this clonotype: One end of the junction does not line up with germline, which may come from a read error. The V gene is TRBV4-3, the J gene TRBJ2-3; no reliable D call. This CDR3 contains 14 residues. Germline CDR1 and CDR2: LGHNA and YSLEER. In DNA, the CDR3 is TGCGCCAGCAGCCAAGAAACTGGAGCAGATACGCATTATTTT. Protein: CASSQETGADTHYF.

This clonotype occurred many times. A clone one base away is much larger, so this may be a read error. The chain employs TRBV11-3 and TRBJ1-1; D call uncertain. CDR1 and CDR2 from the germline V gene are SGHNT and YENEEA. The V and J ends lost 3 bases and 4 bases respectively, with 9 bases between them. This CDR3 spans 13 amino acids. The CDR3 loop is CASSFRRSTEAFF. For the CDR3, the DNA is TGTGCCAGCAGCTTTAGGAGGAGCACTGAAGCTTTCTTT. Full variable domain (rest looked up from reference TRBV11-3 and TRBJ1-1): EAGVVQSPRYKIIEKKQPVAFWCNPISGHNTLYWYLQNLGQGPELLIRYENEEAVDDSQLPKDRFSAERLKGVDSTLKIQPAELGDSAVYLCASSFRRSTEAFFGQGTRLTVV.

As regards this clonotype: A read error is likely, as this CDR3 ends without the conserved phenylalanine or tryptophan. The chain joins TRBV5-4 to TRBJ2-7, with a weak D call TRBD1 (6 bases). The CDR3 covers 15 residues. The V gene's germline CDR1 is SGHNT and CDR2 YYREEE (reference sequence). CDR3 sequence: CASSQGQKKTYEQYL. The CDR3 coding sequence is TGCGCCAGCAGCCAAGGACAGAAAAAAACCTACGAGCAGTACTTA.

Regarding this clonotype: One end of the junction is discordant with germline, which a read error may explain. This chain links TRBV29-1 with TRBJ2-5; no definite D call. Germline assignment: CDR1 SQVTM and CDR2 ANQGSEA. This CDR3 contains 12 residues. CDR3 in amino acids: CSFETAGETQYF. DNA of the CDR3: TGCAGCTTTGAAACCGCTGGTGAGACCCAGTACTTC. Full variable domain (outside the CDR3, taken from reference TRBV29-1 and TRBJ2-5): SAVISQKPSRDICQRGTSLTIQCQVDSQVTMMFWYRQQPGQSLTLIATANQGSEATYESGFVIDKFPISRPNLTFSTLTVSNMSPEDSSIYLCSFETAGETQYFGPGTRLLVL.

This clonotype has a count of ten or more. The genes are TRBV20-1 and TRBJ2-5; D may be TRBD2 (6 bases). CDR1 DFQATT and CDR2 SNEGSKA come from the germline V gene (reference sequence). Trimming removed 3 bases from V and 4 bases from J, with 24 bases in between. This CDR3 is built from 17 residues. CDR3 nucleotide sequence: TGCAGTGCTAGTTCCCCCTCGGGGGACTTGGGGGGAGAGACCCAGTACTTC. The encoded protein is CSASSPSGDLGGETQYF.

This clonotype was detected only a few times. The V and J genes are TRBV7-2 and TRBJ1-5; 11 bases are a match to TRBD1. After removal of 3 bases from V and 9 bases from J, the junction contained 4 bases not matched to a gene. The CDR3 is made up of 14 amino acids. Germline CDR1 SGHTA, CDR2 FQGNSA. The CDR3 region is CASSFTDRGPPQHF. The CDR3 bases are TGTGCCAGCAGCTTTACGGACAGGGGGCCGCCCCAGCATTTT.

Regarding this clonotype: The CDR3 ends on some other residue instead of the conserved phenylalanine or tryptophan, so this is likely a read error. V usage is TRBV5-4 and J usage is TRBJ2-7; tentatively, D is TRBD1 or TRBD2 (5 bases each). The germline CDR1 and CDR2 sequences are SGHNT and YYREEE (reference sequence). The CDR3 totals 14 residues. Trimming shortened V by 4 bases and J by 3 bases, and 14 bases separated the two germline ends. In DNA, the CDR3 is TGTGCCAGCAGCAGGCCGGGACGATACTACGAGCAGTACTCC. This translates into CASSRPGRYYEQYS.

Comment on this clonotype: The junction does not match germline at one end; this may be a read error. The chain couples TRBV11-2 to TRBJ2-2; D is perhaps TRBD1 (6 bases). Germline CDR1 SGHAT, CDR2 FQNNGV. This CDR3 has 14 residues. Here the CDR3 reads CANSLDSQSEELFF. Here the CDR3 DNA reads TGTGCCAACAGCCTGGACAGTCAGTCCGAGGAGCTCTTTTTT.